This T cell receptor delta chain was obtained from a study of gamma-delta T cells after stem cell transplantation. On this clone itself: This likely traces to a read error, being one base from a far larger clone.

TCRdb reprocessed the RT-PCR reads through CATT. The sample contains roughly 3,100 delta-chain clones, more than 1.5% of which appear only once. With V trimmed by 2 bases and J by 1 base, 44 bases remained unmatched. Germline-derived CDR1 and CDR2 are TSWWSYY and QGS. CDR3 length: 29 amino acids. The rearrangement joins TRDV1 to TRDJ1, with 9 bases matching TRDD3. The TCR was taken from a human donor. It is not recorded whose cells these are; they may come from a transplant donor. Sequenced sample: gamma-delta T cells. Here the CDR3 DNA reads TGTGCTCTTGGGGAAGTCATGGTAACCTTCCTCCCCTACTGGGGGACCTTGCCAGAGAGGTGGAGGGGCACCGATAAACTCATCTTT. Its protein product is CALGEVMVTFLPYWGTLPERWRGTDKLIF.